These 10 T cell receptor beta chains were sequenced from one sample in a study of OX40 agonist ivuxolimab in advanced cancers. Clones were read by immunoSEQ multiplex PCR, and TCRdb kept only the in-frame ones, dropping some. Counted here are tens of thousands of clones, 89% occurring once; the ten biggest clones make up 0.33%. The sample here was CD4+ or CD8+ T cells sorted from blood, taken in a trial of the OX40 agonist ivuxolimab. The receptors were gathered from an adult with an advanced solid tumor such as melanoma, head and neck, liver or kidney cancer.

The chain is built from TRBV11-2 and TRBJ2-3; no definite D call. V was clipped by 2 bases and J by 3 bases, with 0 bases between them. Germline values: CDR1 SGHAT, CDR2 FQNNGV. The CDR3 runs 11 residues. The CDR3 DNA sequence: TGTGCCAGCAGCTTAACAGATACGCAGTATTTT. As protein: CASSLTDTQYF. Based on the CDR3 plus reference TRBV11-2 and TRBJ2-3, the full variable domain is EAGVAQSPRYKIIEKRQSVAFWCNPISGHATLYWYQQILGQGPKLLIQFQNNGVVDDSQLPKDRFSAERLKGVDSTLKIQPAKLEDSAVYLCASSLTDTQYFGPGTRLTVL.

The chain links TRBV25-1 to TRBJ2-7; 9 bases match TRBD1. CDR1 and CDR2 (germline): MGHDK, SYGVNS. This CDR3 has 14 residues. V lost 2 bases to trimming and J lost 5 bases; unmatched junction nucleotides: 4. CDR3 sequence reads: CASSEDRGINEQYF. The CDR3 DNA sequence: TGTGCCAGCAGTGAAGACAGGGGGATCAACGAGCAGTACTTC.

This chain joins TRBV4-2 and TRBJ2-6; 8 bases line up with TRBD2. CDR3 length: 15 amino acids. After removal of 4 bases from V and 4 bases from J, the junction contained 3 bases not matched to a gene. CDR1 and CDR2 from the germline V gene are LGHNA and YNFKEQ. The CDR3 nucleotides are TGTGCCAGCAGCCCGCGGGGGGCCGGGGCCAACGTCCTGACTTTC. Translation gives CASSPRGAGANVLTF.

This rearrangement joins TRBV5-1 to TRBJ2-7; 9 bases are a match to TRBD1. V lost 3 bases and J lost 3; bases outside the gene matches: 7. The germline CDR1 and CDR2 sequences are SGHRS and YFSETQ. This CDR3 region has 15 residues. CDR3 amino acids: CASSWGQGVIYEQYF. CDR3 in DNA: TGCGCCAGCAGCTGGGGACAGGGAGTGATCTACGAGCAGTACTTC.

The rearrangement links TRBV4-2 to TRBJ2-5; TRBD2 matches 12 bases. J was trimmed by 5 bases and V by 2 bases; bases with no gene match: 12. This CDR3 has 18 amino acids. CDR1 is LGHNA and CDR2 is YNFKEQ in the germline V gene. The CDR3 bases are TGTGCCAGCAGCCAAACGCTAGCGGGAGGGAATCTAAGGGAGACCCAGTACTTC. Translating gives CASSQTLAGGNLRETQYF.

This clone was counted a single time. The rearrangement uses TRBV7-6 and TRBJ2-6, with D hard to call. The V end lost 1 base, the J end lost 3 bases, and 7 bases lay between the germline ends. CDR1 and CDR2 (germline): SGHVS, FNYEAQ. The CDR3 sequence is 15 residues long. The CDR3 DNA follows: TGTGCCAGCAGCTTAGGGGGTTATGGGGCCAACGTCCTGACTTTC. Protein: CASSLGGYGANVLTF.

The J gene is TRBJ2-3, the V gene TRBV5-1, with 10 nucleotides matching TRBD2. The length of the CDR3 is 16 residues. V trimming: 0 bases; J trimming: 4 bases; junction bases outside the gene matches: 5. Germline values: CDR1 SGHRS, CDR2 YFSETQ. CDR3 sequence (DNA): TGCGCCAGCAGCTTGGCTCGGACTAGCGGCGCAGATACGCAGTATTTT. This sequence encodes CASSLARTSGADTQYF.

The chain has TRBV5-6 and TRBJ2-4; D may match TRBD1 or TRBD2 (5 bases each). Germline V lookup: CDR1 SGHDT, CDR2 YYEEEE. Trimming took off 1 base at V and 10 bases at J, with 12 bases between the two ends. The CDR3 consists of 13 residues. The CDR3 DNA reads TGTGCCAGCAGCTTGCCGCCGGGGCCGATTCAGTACTTC. Residues: CASSLPPGPIQYF.

The chain recombines TRBV7-2 with TRBJ2-2, with 8 bases fitting TRBD1. Trimming cost V 1 base and J 5 bases; bases outside gene matches: 6. Germline V gene lookup returns CDR1 SGHTA and CDR2 FQGNSA. The CDR3 is 16 amino acids. CDR3 coding DNA: TGTGCCAGCAGCTTAGAAGGGACAGGCAGAACCGGGGAGCTGTTTTTT. Its translation: CASSLEGTGRTGELFF.

V and J are TRBV11-3 and TRBJ2-1; 10 bases fit TRBD2. Germline values: CDR1 SGHNT, CDR2 YENEEA. V trimming: 4 bases; J trimming: 8 bases; junction bases outside the gene matches: 8. The CDR3 extends over 15 amino acids. CDR3 residues: CASSSSGTSADEQFF. CDR3 nucleotide sequence: TGTGCCAGCAGCTCATCCGGGACTAGCGCCGATGAGCAGTTCTTC.